The 20 T cell receptor beta chains given below trace back to one sample, sequenced in a study of T cells after yellow fever vaccination. TCRdb passed the 5' RACE reads through MiXCR, listing each CDR3 protein once. The sample shows some 350,000 distinct CDR3 sequences, around 4.1% of them seen only once. The sequences come from PBMCs, collected 5 days after the yellow fever booster vaccination. These receptors were collected from a man between 18 and 35 years old who received the YFV17D yellow fever vaccine.

Only a few counts were recorded for this clonotype. The chain combines TRBV27 with TRBJ1-6; 7 nucleotides align to TRBD1. The germline V gene encodes CDR1 MNHEY and CDR2 SMNVEV (reference sequence). There are 17 residues in the CDR3. V shed 4 bases and J 4 bases; nucleotides not matched to a gene: 10. The CDR3 nucleotides read TGTGCCAGCAGTTCCGTGCTAAACAGGGGTTATAATTCACCCCTCCACTTT. This sequence encodes CASSSVLNRGYNSPLHF.

This clonotype appeared many times. The chain recombines TRBV27 with TRBJ2-3; D is perhaps TRBD2 (6 bases). CDR1 is MNHEY and CDR2 is SMNVEV in the germline V gene (reference sequence). The CDR3 is 14 residues long. Trimming left V 7 bases short and J 4 bases short, with 15 bases between. CDR3 nucleotides: TGTGCCAGCATGGCCCTAGCGAAGCCAGATACGCAGTATTTT. Its protein is CASMALAKPDTQYF.

The rearrangement joins TRBV7-2 to TRBJ2-2; the D gene is possibly TRBD1 (6 bases). Germline V gene lookup returns CDR1 SGHTA and CDR2 FQGNSA. There are 12 residues in the CDR3. Trimming removed 8 bases at V and 13 bases at J, with 17 bases between. CDR3 nucleotides: TGTGCCAGCGGCCGGAGGACAGTAGGGCTGTTTTTT. This codes for CASGRRTVGLFF.

This clonotype was detected only a few times. The J gene is TRBJ1-5, the V gene TRBV4-1; maybe TRBD1 (5 bases). The CDR3 totals 15 residues. Germline V lookup: CDR1 MGHRA, CDR2 YSYEKL. The ends were cut back, 4 bases at V and 5 bases at J, with 15 bases in the middle. The CDR3 nucleotides read TGCGCCAGCAGCCTCCTTCAGGGAGGGGATCAGCCCCAGCATTTT. Its translation: CASSLLQGGDQPQHF.

The chain couples TRBV4-1 to TRBJ2-5; D is uncertain. The V gene's germline CDR1 is MGHRA and CDR2 YSYEKL. CDR3 length: 14 residues. The V end lost 0 bases, the J end lost 0 bases, and 5 bases lay between the germline ends. CDR3 region: CASSQEGYQETQYF. CDR3 coding DNA: TGCGCCAGCAGCCAAGAGGGCTACCAAGAGACCCAGTACTTC.

The J gene is TRBJ1-4, the V gene TRBV20-1; possible D gene TRBD1, 5 bases. In germline, CDR1 is DFQATT, CDR2 SNEGSKA (reference sequence). V was trimmed by 7 bases and J by 4 bases, leaving 22 bases between them. The CDR3 contains 16 residues. CDR3 residues: CSVQARAGDFNEKLFF. Here the CDR3 DNA reads TGCAGTGTCCAGGCCAGGGCCGGGGATTTTAATGAAAAACTGTTTTTT.

The chain employs TRBV20-1 and TRBJ2-3; weak D call: TRBD2 (6 bases). There are 15 residues in the CDR3. V shed 3 bases and J shed 2 bases, with 15 bases lying between them. From germline, CDR1 is DFQATT and CDR2 SNEGSKA (reference sequence). The CDR3 sequence is CSASSGSLLTDTQYF. CDR3 DNA sequence: TGCAGTGCTAGTTCCGGGAGCTTACTCACAGATACGCAGTATTTT.

In its sample, this clonotype was seen a few times. The rearrangement uses TRBV5-6 and TRBJ1-4; TRBD1 matches 9 bases. This CDR3 has 16 amino acids. V dropped 0 bases and J dropped 6; count of bases not matched to a gene: 6. Germline-derived CDR1 and CDR2 are SGHDT and YYEEEE. The CDR3 coding sequence is TGTGCCAGCAGCTTGGACAGGGGGCTTAAGGATGAAAAACTGTTTTTT. It encodes CASSLDRGLKDEKLFF.

The chain carries TRBV5-1 and TRBJ2-2, with TRBD1 matching over 7 bases. CDR1 and CDR2 from the germline V gene are SGHRS and YFSETQ. The trim removed 6 bases at V and 3 bases at J, leaving 11 bases unmatched. The CDR3 sequence is 16 residues long. CDR3 protein: CASTPLDRRYTGELFF. The CDR3 bases are TGCGCCAGCACCCCCTTGGACAGGAGGTACACCGGGGAGCTGTTTTTT.

V and J are TRBV9 and TRBJ2-5, with unresolved D. The ends were cut back, 0 bases at V and 3 bases at J, with 6 bases in the middle. The CDR3 has 13 residues. Germline V gives CDR1 SGDLS, CDR2 YYNGEE. CDR3 in amino acids: CASSVGAEETQYF. DNA for the CDR3: TGTGCCAGCAGCGTAGGGGCTGAAGAGACCCAGTACTTC.

This clonotype came up a few times. The genes are TRBV5-1 and TRBJ1-1; no clear D. The V end lost 5 bases, the J end lost 7 bases, and 15 bases lay between the germline ends. CDR1 is SGHRS and CDR2 is YFSETQ in the germline V gene. The CDR3 loop spans 13 amino acids. In DNA form, the CDR3 reads TGCGCCAGCAGAAAGGTAATCGCAGATGAAGCTTTCTTT. This encodes CASRKVIADEAFF.

This chain connects TRBV5-1 to TRBJ1-6, with TRBD1 as a possible D gene (5 bases). Germline-derived CDR1 and CDR2 are SGHRS and YFSETQ. The CDR3 sequence is 15 residues long. Trimming pared 1 base from V and 8 bases from J, leaving 13 bases between. The CDR3 spells CASSLRRQRDSPLHF. CDR3 nucleotide sequence: TGCGCCAGCAGCTTGAGAAGACAGCGGGATTCACCCCTCCACTTT.

The chain recombines TRBV4-3 with TRBJ2-1, with D unclear. Trimming took 0 bases from V and 6 from J, leaving 18 bases between them. The germline V gene has CDR1 LGHNA and CDR2 YSLEER. The CDR3 is 17 amino acids. The CDR3 spells CASSQDWSRPTSNEQFF. Here the CDR3 DNA reads TGCGCCAGCAGCCAAGATTGGTCCAGACCTACAAGCAATGAGCAGTTCTTC.

This clonotype occurred a few times. The rearrangement uses TRBV11-2 and TRBJ2-7; 8 nucleotides align to TRBD1. The CDR3 runs 14 residues. Germline CDR1 reads SGHAT; CDR2 reads FQNNGV. The J segment lost 3 bases and the V segment lost 3 bases, leaving 4 bases of the junction unmatched. The CDR3 here is CASSLGQANYEQYV. For the CDR3, the DNA is TGTGCCAGCAGCTTGGGACAGGCTAACTACGAGCAGTACGTC.

This clonotype was seen repeatedly, ten times or more. The chain uses TRBV5-6 and TRBJ1-1; tentative D call: TRBD1 (5 bases). The CDR3 spans 15 residues. In germline, CDR1 is SGHDT, CDR2 YYEEEE. V was clipped by 0 bases and J by 1 base, with 10 bases between them. The CDR3 sequence is CASSLVGGANTEAFF. The CDR3 DNA follows: TGTGCCAGCAGCTTGGTGGGAGGGGCGAACACTGAAGCTTTCTTT. Drawing the rest from reference TRBV5-6 and TRBJ1-1, the complete variable domain is DAGVTQSPTHLIKTRGQQVTLRCSPKSGHDTVSWYQQALGQGPQFIFQYYEEEERQRGNFPDRFSGHQFPNYSSELNVNALLLGDSALYLCASSLVGGANTEAFFGQGTRLTVV.

V gene TRBV12-3 or TRBV12-4 combines with J gene TRBJ1-4; unclear D gene. This CDR3 contains 15 residues. The V and J ends lost 5 bases and 8 bases respectively, with 18 bases between them. The CDR3 loop reads CASSPPGPVGEKLFF. The CDR3 nucleotides read TGTGCCAGCAGTCCCCCGGGCCCGGTGGGGGAAAAACTGTTTTTT.

Many counts were recorded for this clonotype. This chain links TRBV5-4 with TRBJ2-5; TRBD2 matches at 8 bases. With V trimmed by 0 bases and J by 3 bases, 1 base remained unmatched. The CDR3 is 14 amino acids. CDR1 is SGHNT, CDR2 YYREEE, per germline (reference sequence). CDR3 loop: CASSLGSGEETQYF. The CDR3 nucleotides are TGTGCCAGCAGCTTGGGTAGCGGGGAAGAGACCCAGTACTTC.

This clonotype was recorded at least ten times. The chain is built from TRBV7-9 and TRBJ2-5; TRBD1 is a possible D gene (5 bases). The V gene lost 5 bases and the J gene lost 5 bases, with 15 bases spanning the gap. Germline V gene lookup returns CDR1 SEHNR and CDR2 FQNEAQ (reference sequence). This CDR3 has 14 amino acids. The CDR3 bases are TGTGCCAGCAGCACCCCACAGGATGGGGAGACCCAGTACTTC. Translation: CASSTPQDGETQYF. The variable domain in full, with the rest retrieved from reference TRBV7-9 and TRBJ2-5, is DTGVSQNPRHKITKRGQNVTFRCDPISEHNRLYWYRQTLGQGPEFLTYFQNEAQLEKSRLLSDRFSAERPKGSFSTLEIQRTEQGDSAMYLCASSTPQDGETQYFGPGTRLLVL.

The V gene is TRBV5-1, the J gene TRBJ2-4; 8 bases line up with TRBD1. V shed 3 bases, J shed 5 bases, and the junction held 7 bases outside the gene matches. From germline, CDR1 is SGHRS and CDR2 YFSETQ. The CDR3 has 15 residues. The CDR3 nucleotides read TGCGCCAGCAGCTCCAGTCCGGGACAGGAAAACATTCAGTACTTC. As protein: CASSSSPGQENIQYF.

This clonotype was recorded a few times. The rearrangement joins TRBV7-6 to TRBJ2-3, with D maybe TRBD2 (7 bases). The CDR3 is made up of 16 amino acids. Trimming shortened V by 5 bases and J by 4 bases, and 19 bases separated the two germline ends. Germline CDR1 and CDR2: SGHVS and FNYEAQ. As DNA, the CDR3 is TGTGCCAGCAGCGGGGGGGGGGCGAATCGAGCAGATACGCAGTATTTT. Protein product: CASSGGGANRADTQYF.